This T cell receptor (beta chain) is drawn from a study of blood T cell repertoires in COVID-19. Study-level information: The samples span acute and convalescent COVID-19 from the United States, Italy and Spain. T cells, B-cell-depleted T cells, or PBMCs supplied cDNA or gDNA.

Original handling: Nucleated cell number was recorded as an estimate derived from reference gene primer amplification. TCRdb keeps only in-frame clones here, not all; method: immunoSEQ multiplex PCR. The V and J calls and clone size are taken from that table; D and trimming were inferred from the DNA. The table includes 150,000 or so clones, around 86% detected once. This clone was counted between two and nine times. The CDR3 extends over 13 amino acids. V was clipped by 7 bases and J by 0 bases, with 4 bases between them. Germline loops: CDR1 LNHNV, CDR2 YYDKDF (reference sequence). Material for sequencing was peripheral blood. The chain links TRBV15 to TRBJ2-6; D remains unclear. This clonotype was sampled from a man at least 80 years old with acute or convalescent COVID-19. DNA for the CDR3: TGTGCCACCATAAACTCTGGGGCCAACGTCCTGACTTTC. Amino acid sequence: CATINSGANVLTF.